The entry below describes one T cell receptor (beta chain). Its antigen is as yet unknown. This specimen belongs to a study of T cells after yellow fever vaccination. Each CDR3 protein gets one entry after TCRdb re-called the 5' RACE reads with MiXCR. This table has about 430,000 distinct CDR3 sequences, under 20% appearing once. Study findings and constraints: Within FACS-sorted repertoires, abundant clonotypes contaminating from the bulk population could be present.

The germline V and J ends were trimmed by 6 bases and 5 bases, with 17 bases remaining between them. The CDR3 totals 15 residues. The V gene is TRBV12-3 or TRBV12-4, the J gene TRBJ1-5; tentatively, D is TRBD1 (6 bases). This clonotype originated in a man aged 18 to 30 who received the YFV17D yellow fever vaccine. Here the sequenced sample was PBMCs, taken before the yellow fever booster vaccination. In DNA, the CDR3 is TGTGCCAGCAGCTTGGGACAACCCGGGGATCAGCCCCAGCATTTT. Its translation is CASSLGQPGDQPQHF.